The 6 T cell receptor beta chains in this list originate from one sample, sequenced in a study of a mutant IDH1 vaccine in newly diagnosed glioma. Using immunoSEQ multiplex PCR, the repertoire was profiled, and TCRdb retains in-frame clones only, with some absent. The data contain fewer than 35,000 clones, roughly 78% of them singletons. The time point is: week 11, during vaccination. Each dose delivered 300 ug of mutant IDH1 20-mer peptide subcutaneously with imiquimod. These receptors have no identified antigens. Sequenced here: PBMCs, sampled from a glioma patient whose treatment included an IDH1 peptide vaccine. Every receptor here comes from a man aged 30-40 years with glioma.

This chain uses TRBV5-4 with TRBJ2-5, with D possibly matching TRBD2 (5 bases). The germline V and J ends were trimmed by 3 bases and 0 bases, with 9 bases remaining between them. Per the germline V gene, CDR1 is SGHNT and CDR2 is YYREEE (reference sequence). This CDR3 is built from 14 residues. DNA of the CDR3: TGTGCCAGCAGCTATACTAGTTACCAAGAGACCCAGTACTTC. Encoded protein: CASSYTSYQETQYF.

The chain uses TRBV4-1 and TRBJ2-7; D remains unclear. The CDR3 has 16 amino acids. Trimming pared 0 bases from V and 0 bases from J, leaving 12 bases between. Germline V gene lookup returns CDR1 MGHRA and CDR2 YSYEKL. The CDR3 nucleotides are TGCGCCAGCAGCCAAGAGACCGGAGTCCTCTCCTACGAGCAGTACTTC. Encoded protein: CASSQETGVLSYEQYF.

V usage is TRBV2 and J usage is TRBJ1-2, with TRBD1 as a possible D gene (5 bases). Trimming left V 2 bases short and J 5 bases short, with 12 bases between. In germline, CDR1 is SNHLY, CDR2 FYNNEI. This CDR3 region has 14 residues. The CDR3 loop reads CASSEYGQGYGYTF. The CDR3 bases are TGTGCCAGCAGTGAATACGGCCAGGGATATGGCTACACCTTC.

The chain carries TRBV5-1 and TRBJ2-3; TRBD2 matches 9 bases. Germline CDR1 is SGHRS and CDR2 is YFSETQ. The CDR3 runs 15 residues. Trimming at V came to 4 bases and at J to 10 bases, leaving 13 bases not matched to a gene. The DNA of the CDR3 is TGCGCCAGCAGCGAAGAGGGGACAGCGGGGGGAGCGCAGTATTTT. Its protein is CASSEEGTAGGAQYF.

The rearrangement joins TRBV5-1 to TRBJ2-3; 11 bases map to TRBD1. J lost 4 bases, V lost 2 bases, and 12 bases had no gene match. CDR1 is SGHRS and CDR2 is YFSETQ in the germline V gene. The CDR3 has 18 amino acids. CDR3 DNA: TGCGCCAGCAGCTTCTTACCCACCGGGACAGGGGGACCAGATACGCAGTATTTT. It is translated as CASSFLPTGTGGPDTQYF. Drawing the rest from reference TRBV5-1 and TRBJ2-3, the complete variable domain is KAGVTQTPRYLIKTRGQQVTLSCSPISGHRSVSWYQQTPGQGLQFLFEYFSETQRNKGNFPGRFSGRQFSNSRSEMNVSTLELGDSALYLCASSFLPTGTGGPDTQYFGPGTRLTVL.

The J gene is TRBJ1-1, the V gene TRBV29-1, with TRBD1 matching over 7 bases. The CDR3 length is 15 residues. V lost 6 bases and J lost 0; bases outside the gene matches: 10. The germline V gene encodes CDR1 SQVTM and CDR2 ANQGSEA. CDR3 DNA: TGCAGCGTCTCCGACAGGGAGGGAATGAACACTGAAGCTTTCTTT. It is translated as CSVSDREGMNTEAFF.